One and the same sample provided the 22 T cell receptor beta chains below, sequenced in a study of shared clonotypes between healthy human individuals. The assay was immunoSEQ multiplex PCR, and TCRdb's table has in-frame clones only and misses some. The sample records around 980,000 clones, 70% to 80% being singletons. Source material: memory CD4+ T cells from PBMCs. Subset meaning: CD45RA-negative fraction. These receptors all stem from a man aged 18 to 30 in good health. Some clones in this sample may be carry-over from other donors' samples.

This clone was detected many times. The CDR3 DNA follows: TGCGCCAGCAGCTTGTCCGACAGGGTAGATACGCAGTATTTT. Protein: CASSLSDRVDTQYF. The rearrangement uses TRBV5-1 and TRBJ2-3; 7 nucleotides agree with TRBD1. In germline, CDR1 is SGHRS, CDR2 YFSETQ. The V and J ends lost 1 base and 5 bases, in that order; junction bases with no gene match: 4. The length of the CDR3 is 14 residues.

This rearrangement joins TRBV15 to TRBJ1-1; possibly TRBD1 for D (5 bases). There are 13 residues in the CDR3. Trimming pared 3 bases from V and 5 bases from J, leaving 10 bases between. The germline CDR1 and CDR2 sequences are LNHNV and YYDKDF (reference sequence). CDR3 residues: CATSRLRGTEAFF. The CDR3 DNA reads TGTGCCACCAGCAGGTTGAGGGGTACTGAAGCTTTCTTT.

The chain employs TRBV19 and TRBJ2-1; the D call may be TRBD1 or TRBD2 (5 bases each). V lost 6 bases and J 0 bases, leaving 9 bases between the germline ends. There are 14 residues in the CDR3. Germline assignment: CDR1 LNHDA and CDR2 SQIVND (reference sequence). This CDR3 reads CASRPGSSYNEQFF. The CDR3 bases are TGTGCCAGTAGGCCAGGGAGCTCCTACAATGAGCAGTTCTTC. The variable domain in full, completed from reference TRBV19 and TRBJ2-1, reads DGGITQSPKYLFRKEGQNVTLSCEQNLNHDAMYWYRQDPGQGLRLIYYSQIVNDFQKGDIAEGYSVSREKKESFPLTVTSAQKNPTAFYLCASRPGSSYNEQFFGPGTRLTVL.

This clone has a handful of counts. This chain connects TRBV5-6 to TRBJ1-1, with D uncertain. The CDR3 extends over 12 amino acids. Germline CDR1 reads SGHDT; CDR2 reads YYEEEE. The V end was cut by 1 base, the J end by 2 bases, with 3 bases between. This chain's CDR3 is CASSLFNTEAFF. As DNA, the CDR3 is TGTGCCAGCAGCTTGTTTAACACTGAAGCTTTCTTT.

This clone was seen repeatedly, ten times or more. The chain is built from TRBV7-3 and TRBJ2-1, with D possibly matching TRBD2 (5 bases). The CDR3 length is 12 residues. Trimming cost V 4 bases and J 10 bases, with 11 bases left between them. CDR1 and CDR2 from the germline V gene are SGHTA and FQGTGA. In DNA form, the CDR3 reads TGTGCCAGCAGCTCCGGACTCGTGGAGCAGTTCTTC. Protein sequence: CASSSGLVEQFF.

This chain uses TRBV10-3 with TRBJ1-1, with D possibly matching TRBD1 (5 bases). Germline CDR1 and CDR2: ENHRY and SYGVKD. The CDR3 is made up of 14 amino acids. The germline V and J ends were trimmed by 3 bases and 4 bases, with 12 bases remaining between them. CDR3 loop: CAISDMVGGTEAFF. CDR3 nucleotides: TGTGCCATCAGTGATATGGTTGGGGGCACTGAAGCTTTCTTT.

As regards this clone: A much more abundant neighbour one base away suggests this may be a read error. This specimen includes other DNA sequences encoding the same CDR3. The chain couples TRBV30 to TRBJ2-7, with D possibly TRBD1 on 6 matching bases. The V end lost 3 bases, the J end lost 7 bases, and 16 bases lay between the germline ends. The CDR3 extends over 13 amino acids. CDR1 and CDR2 (germline): GTSNPN, SVGIG (reference sequence). CDR3 coding DNA: TGTGCCTGGAGCCGGGACAAACCTACAGAGCAGTACTTC. This codes for CAWSRDKPTEQYF.

For the CDR3, the DNA is TGTGCCAGCAGCCTCCTCGCCAGGGGGCCTAGCTCTGGAAACACCATATATTTT. Its protein product is CASSLLARGPSSGNTIYF. This rearrangement joins TRBV11-2 to TRBJ1-3; 8 bases line up with TRBD1. V dropped 5 bases and J dropped 0; count of bases not matched to a gene: 12. Germline CDR1 is SGHAT and CDR2 is FQNNGV. There are 18 residues in the CDR3.

In DNA, the CDR3 is TGTGCCATCAGCAGGGAGGGCACTGAAGCTTTCTTT. Encoded protein: CAISREGTEAFF. The J gene is TRBJ1-1, the V gene TRBV10-3; D is possibly TRBD1 (5 bases). The CDR3 covers 12 residues. V dropped 6 bases and J dropped 4 bases, with 9 bases sitting between them. The germline CDR1 and CDR2 sequences are ENHRY and SYGVKD.

The chain couples TRBV7-2 to TRBJ1-2; tentatively, D is TRBD1 (5 bases). Looked up from germline, CDR1 is SGHTA and CDR2 is FQGNSA. The CDR3 is 17 residues long. The V and J ends lost 7 bases and 2 bases respectively, with 23 bases between them. The CDR3 loop reads CASTQKSPTETNYGYTF. The DNA of the CDR3 is TGTGCCAGCACCCAAAAGTCCCCGACAGAGACGAACTATGGCTACACCTTC.

This rearrangement joins TRBV7-2 to TRBJ1-4, with D tentatively TRBD1 (5 bases). The CDR3 runs 15 residues. Germline V lookup: CDR1 SGHTA, CDR2 FQGNSA. The ends were cut back, 0 bases at V and 7 bases at J, with 12 bases in the middle. The DNA of the CDR3 is TGTGCCAGCAGCTTAGCGGGGGGGTCCCCTGAAAAACTGTTTTTT. Protein sequence: CASSLAGGSPEKLFF.

V and J are TRBV29-1 and TRBJ2-5, with D possibly TRBD1 on 6 matching bases. The germline V gene encodes CDR1 SQVTM and CDR2 ANQGSEA. V lost 7 bases and J 9 bases, leaving 21 bases between the germline ends. The CDR3 loop spans 13 amino acids. The CDR3 protein is CSGLQGHKRPQYF. The CDR3, as DNA: TGCAGCGGCCTACAGGGACACAAGAGACCCCAGTACTTC.

The count of this clone is one. This chain connects TRBV7-3 to TRBJ1-4, with TRBD1 matching 7 bases. The CDR3 runs to 15 residues. Germline assignment: CDR1 SGHTA and CDR2 FQGTGA. V lost 2 bases, J lost 7 bases, and 7 bases stayed unmatched. In DNA, the CDR3 is TGTGCCAGCAGCTTAGGTGGGACAGAGACTGAAAAACTGTTTTTT. Protein: CASSLGGTETEKLFF.

The rearrangement joins TRBV12-2 to TRBJ2-7; the table names TRBD1, a call not compared with the DNA. TRBV12-2 represents a pseudogene. This CDR3 is built from 18 residues. CDR3 region: CASRPEGRGTGGRHEQYF. Here the CDR3 DNA reads TGTGCAAGTCGCCCAGAGGGCAGGGGGACAGGGGGCAGGCACGAGCAGTACTTC.

V is TRBV5-1 and J is TRBJ2-5; 10 bases are shared with TRBD1. The CDR3 is 15 residues long. Losses at the gene ends were 3 bases for V and 5 bases for J; bases not matched to a gene: 7. The V gene's germline CDR1 is SGHRS and CDR2 YFSETQ. The CDR3 sequence: CASSSRTGGGETQYF. CDR3 DNA: TGCGCCAGCAGCTCAAGGACAGGGGGTGGGGAGACCCAGTACTTC. The full variable domain, completed using reference TRBV5-1 and TRBJ2-5, is KAGVTQTPRYLIKTRGQQVTLSCSPISGHRSVSWYQQTPGQGLQFLFEYFSETQRNKGNFPGRFSGRQFSNSRSEMNVSTLELGDSALYLCASSSRTGGGETQYFGPGTRLLVL.

This sequence joins TRBV4-1 and TRBJ2-5; maybe TRBD2 (6 bases). V lost 4 bases to trimming and J lost 5 bases, with 20 bases between them. The CDR3 has 16 amino acids. Per the germline V gene, CDR1 is MGHRA and CDR2 is YSYEKL. The CDR3 loop reads CASSPLGRGGHETQYF. CDR3 bases: TGCGCCAGCAGCCCTTTGGGGCGGGGTGGCCATGAGACCCAGTACTTC.

This clone was seen more than once but under ten times. The rearrangement links TRBV5-1 to TRBJ1-1; the D is unclear. Trimming pared 0 bases from V and 0 bases from J, leaving 12 bases between. CDR1 and CDR2 (germline): SGHRS, YFSETQ. CDR3 length equals 16 residues. As DNA, the CDR3 is TGCGCCAGCAGCTTGGAGTCCCCCGGGGTGAACACTGAAGCTTTCTTT. This encodes CASSLESPGVNTEAFF.

V usage is TRBV5-6 and J usage is TRBJ2-7; D may correspond to TRBD1 or TRBD2 (5 bases each). Deletions cut 0 bases from V and 7 bases from J, with 23 bases between. CDR1 and CDR2 from the germline V gene are SGHDT and YYEEEE. CDR3 length equals 17 residues. This CDR3 reads CASSLGQSFYAWGEQYF. The CDR3 DNA sequence: TGTGCCAGCAGCTTGGGTCAGAGTTTCTACGCCTGGGGGGAGCAGTACTTC.

With respect to this clone: This sequence may be a read error, since a much larger clone differs from it by one base. Other DNA sequences of this sample code for an identical CDR3. The CDR3 nucleotides are TGTGCCAGCAGCTTGGTAGGAGAGACCCAGTACTTC. It encodes CASSLVGETQYF. The rearrangement links TRBV5-6 to TRBJ2-5; no firm D call. The CDR3 has 12 residues. V was pared by 0 bases and J by 4 bases, with 4 bases between. The germline V gene encodes CDR1 SGHDT and CDR2 YYEEEE.

A single count supports this clone. The chain links TRBV18 to TRBJ2-3; the match to TRBD2 covers 12 bases. The CDR3 is 17 residues long. Germline V gene data show CDR1 as KGHSH and CDR2 as LQKENI. The trim removed 6 bases at V and 3 bases at J, leaving 10 bases unmatched. CDR3 amino acids: CASSRGETSGRTDTQYF. CDR3 DNA: TGTGCCAGCTCCCGGGGAGAGACTAGCGGGAGAACAGATACGCAGTATTTT.

The table lists this clone with many counts. The chain couples TRBV5-4 to TRBJ2-1; 10 nucleotides align to TRBD2. The CDR3 has 15 amino acids. The V segment lost 5 bases and the J segment 7 bases; nucleotides outside the gene matches: 9. Per the germline V gene, CDR1 is SGHNT and CDR2 is YYREEE (reference sequence). CDR3 sequence reads: CASRRGASGGNEQFF. In DNA form, the CDR3 reads TGTGCCAGCAGGCGTGGGGCTAGCGGGGGAAATGAGCAGTTCTTC. Full variable domain (remainder filled in from reference TRBV5-4 and TRBJ2-1): ETGVTQSPTHLIKTRGQQVTLRCSSQSGHNTVSWYQQALGQGPQFIFQYYREEENGRGNFPPRFSGLQFPNYSSELNVNALELDDSALYLCASRRGASGGNEQFFGPGTRLTVL.

The V and J genes are TRBV6-5 and TRBJ2-1; 9 bases agree with TRBD2. The ends lost 6 bases at V and 0 bases at J; junction bases unmatched: 3. The CDR3 is made up of 15 amino acids. In germline, CDR1 is MNHEY, CDR2 SVGAGI. CDR3 amino acids: CASSRTSDSYNEQFF. The CDR3, as DNA: TGTGCCAGCAGCCGGACTAGCGACTCCTACAATGAGCAGTTCTTC.